What follows describes a single T cell receptor beta chain. What it recognizes is unknown. 60 Vbeta and 13 Jbeta primers were used in PCR. The table came from immunoSEQ multiplex PCR; TCRdb's copy has only in-frame clones and leaves some out. In all, the sample yields 130,000 or so clones. The data derive from a study of cytomegalovirus exposure and HLA in healthy donors. Study outcomes and limitations: One later analysis reportedly identified an Asian-associated ancestry cluster that showed fewer N-insertions than the approximately 710-donor mean. A link between a missense DCLRE1C variant and TCR beta V- and J-gene trimming emerged from a later analysis. Three chains linked to CMV were shown in vitro to be specific for CMV antigens.

V lost 1 base and J lost 4, with 17 bases in between. The CDR3 covers 17 residues. The V gene's germline CDR1 is LGHNA and CDR2 YSLEER. The V gene is TRBV4-3, the J gene TRBJ1-3; D not certain. This TCR was recovered from a woman younger than 30 in good health and CMV-seronegative. The specimen sequenced was PBMCs. CDR3 nucleotide sequence: TGCGCCAGCAGCCAAGTAGGATGGGCCCTCCCAGGAAACACCATATATTTT. This translates into CASSQVGWALPGNTIYF.